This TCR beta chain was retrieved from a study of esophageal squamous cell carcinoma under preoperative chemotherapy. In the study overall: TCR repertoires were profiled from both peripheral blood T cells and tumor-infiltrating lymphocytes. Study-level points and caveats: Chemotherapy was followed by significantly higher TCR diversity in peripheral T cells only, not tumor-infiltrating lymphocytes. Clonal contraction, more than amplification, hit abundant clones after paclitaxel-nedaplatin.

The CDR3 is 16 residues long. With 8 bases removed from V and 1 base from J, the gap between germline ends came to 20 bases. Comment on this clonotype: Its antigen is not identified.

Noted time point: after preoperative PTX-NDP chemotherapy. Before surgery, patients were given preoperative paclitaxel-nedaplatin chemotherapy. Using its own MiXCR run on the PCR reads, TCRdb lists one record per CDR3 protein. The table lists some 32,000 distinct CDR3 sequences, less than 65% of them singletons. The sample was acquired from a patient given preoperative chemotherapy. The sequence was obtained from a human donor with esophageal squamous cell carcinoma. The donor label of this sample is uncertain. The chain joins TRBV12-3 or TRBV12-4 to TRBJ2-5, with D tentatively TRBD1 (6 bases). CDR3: CASGAPGGRAQETQYF. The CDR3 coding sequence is TGTGCCAGCGGGGCTCCTGGGGGCCGGGCCCAAGAGACCCAGTACTTC.